This TCR beta chain was recorded in a study of CD8 T cells in Susac syndrome. TEMRA cells were FACS-enriched, and CD8+ and CD4+ T cells were isolated negatively. With random hexamers, roughly 0.45 to 1 ug RNA was reverse transcribed. TCRdb re-called the immunoSEQ multiplex PCR reads with MiXCR, one entry per CDR3 protein. The sample shows 150,000 to 200,000 distinct CDR3 sequences, 90% to 96% of them seen only once. The CDR3 sequence is 16 residues long. Germline V CDR1 and CDR2: SNHLY, FYNNEI. Between the trimmed V and J ends, which lost 8 bases and 0 bases, there was a span of 17 bases. The sequencing input was CD4+ T cells from PBMCs. The chain has TRBV2 and TRBJ1-5, with D possibly being TRBD1 (5 bases). This sequence was found in a human donor with multiple sclerosis. The CDR3 DNA follows: TGTGCCAGCGGTCAAGGGGTAATCAATAGCAATCAGCCCCAGCATTTT. It specifies CASGQGVINSNQPQHF.